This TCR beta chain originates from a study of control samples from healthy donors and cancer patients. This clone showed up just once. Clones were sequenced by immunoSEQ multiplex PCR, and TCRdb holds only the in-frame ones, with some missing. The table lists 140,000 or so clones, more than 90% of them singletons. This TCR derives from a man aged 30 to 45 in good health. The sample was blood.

CDR3 coding DNA: TGTGCCAGTATAGGGACAGGGGATAACTATGGCTACACCTTC. Protein sequence: CASIGTGDNYGYTF. The chain uses TRBV19 and TRBJ1-2; 10 bases are shared with TRBD1. The germline V gene encodes CDR1 LNHDA and CDR2 SQIVND (reference sequence). The CDR3 is 14 amino acids. V trimming: 7 bases; J trimming: 1 base; junction bases outside the gene matches: 3.